Described below is a single T cell receptor beta chain sequence and its context. The table lists this clone with a count of one. This receptor's antigen is unknown. No base quality values were provided; no much bigger clone lies one nucleotide off. These data are taken from a study of blood T cell repertoires in COVID-19 (dated by TCRdb to about 2020). A note on the overall study: Collaborator samples came from the United States, Italy and Spain and covered acute and convalescent phases of COVID-19. The prospective study material was composed of cDNA or gDNA derived from T cells, B-cell-depleted T cells, or PBMCs. Samples were obtained from the ongoing ImmuneRACE study (first 160 participants) and from roughly 1,300 subjects provided by 6 global collaborators. A de-identified subject ID, COVID-19 status, age in years and sex were almost always included in the sample metadata. The repertoires were released in a freely available public database meant as a resource for research on the immune response to SARS-CoV-2. Where available, HLA class I and class II types were obtained from metadata supplied by the sample provider rather than from assay-based typing. Subjects who had been exposed to COVID-19, were actively infected with it, or had recovered from it provided the deeply sampled blood TCRbeta repertoires that made up the dataset. Findings and caveats that apply to the study as a whole: How much clinical and demographic metadata was included differed by source and by participant, and the metadata was provided uncurated.

The immunoSEQ Assay, a bias-controlled multiplex PCR, was used to amplify TCRbeta CDR3 regions from genomic DNA. Per the source publication's procedure: Nucleated cell counts per sample were estimated from amplification of reference gene primers within the assay. To quantify the absolute abundance of each unique TCRbeta CDR3 rearrangement, sequence reads were collapsed and filtered. For each sample, productive Simpson clonality was calculated by taking the square root of Simpson's diversity index across productive rearrangements. TCRdb stores this immuneACCESS table with in-frame sequences only. Part of the clones is absent; in the studies checked, under half of the shortfall reflects unresolved V genes, and no reason is known for the rest. The V and J calls and clone size were taken over from that table, and D and trimming were inferred from the DNA. For this sample there are approximately 210,000 clones; about 90% appear just once. The top ten constitute approximately 7.6% of the sample.

V loses 3 bases, J loses 4 bases, and the germline ends lie 17 bases apart. The cysteine opens and the phenylalanine closes a CDR3 of 16 amino acids. CDR3 DNA only is kept here, 48 bases in frame from base 1. Participants in the prospective study were aged roughly 18 to 89 years, lived in about two dozen United States geographic areas, and enrolled through a virtual design. In the prospective study, cohorts were assigned on the basis of participant-reported clinical history obtained from a screening survey and a study questionnaire. For ImmuneRACE Cohort 3, a participant was defined as recovered based on two consecutive negative NP/OP PCR tests, clearance by a healthcare professional, or resolution of symptoms. In the prospective study, mobile phlebotomists collected whole blood, serum and a nasopharyngeal or oropharyngeal swab from each participant. Over an approximately 2-month period, participants in the prospective study had the option of providing additional blood draws and questionnaires. Before DNA extraction, blood samples from the prospective study were shipped at room temperature or frozen.

What was sequenced was PBMCs or T cells enriched from blood (not recorded which). Recombination linked TRBV5-7 to TRBJ1-3; a tentative D call is TRBD1 (5 bases match). TRBV5-7 is reported as an ORF; its role is uncertain. The sequence was obtained from a woman aged 18-35 years who had recovered from COVID-19. The DNA is TGTGCCAGCAGCTCGCTTCGGGGGGATGACGGAAACACCATATATTTT. It translates to CASSSLRGDDGNTIYF.